This T cell receptor (beta chain) was recovered during a study of blood T cell repertoires in COVID-19. Study details: Sites across the United States, Italy and Spain contributed samples from acute and convalescent COVID-19. The cDNA or gDNA used as material had been derived from T cells, B-cell-depleted T cells, or PBMCs.

In the source study's methods: Reference gene primer amplification gave nucleated cell count estimates. Sequenced by immunoSEQ multiplex PCR; TCRdb stores in-frame clones only, minus some. V, J and clone size are taken as reported in that table, and D and trimming were inferred from the DNA itself. Among roughly 180,000 clones listed, around 83% were seen once. The ends were cut back, 2 bases at V and 11 bases at J, with 18 bases in the middle. CDR3 length: 14 residues. Germline assignment: CDR1 LGHDT and CDR2 YNNKEL (reference sequence). This chain links TRBV3-1 (or the pseudogene TRBV3-2) with TRBJ1-1; D is perhaps TRBD1 (5 bases). The sample consisted of peripheral blood. The source of this sequence is a woman aged 25 to 39 with active or convalescent COVID-19. CDR3: CASSQLLRGARAFF. The CDR3 DNA reads TGTGCCAGCAGCCAATTGTTAAGGGGCGCGAGGGCTTTCTTT.